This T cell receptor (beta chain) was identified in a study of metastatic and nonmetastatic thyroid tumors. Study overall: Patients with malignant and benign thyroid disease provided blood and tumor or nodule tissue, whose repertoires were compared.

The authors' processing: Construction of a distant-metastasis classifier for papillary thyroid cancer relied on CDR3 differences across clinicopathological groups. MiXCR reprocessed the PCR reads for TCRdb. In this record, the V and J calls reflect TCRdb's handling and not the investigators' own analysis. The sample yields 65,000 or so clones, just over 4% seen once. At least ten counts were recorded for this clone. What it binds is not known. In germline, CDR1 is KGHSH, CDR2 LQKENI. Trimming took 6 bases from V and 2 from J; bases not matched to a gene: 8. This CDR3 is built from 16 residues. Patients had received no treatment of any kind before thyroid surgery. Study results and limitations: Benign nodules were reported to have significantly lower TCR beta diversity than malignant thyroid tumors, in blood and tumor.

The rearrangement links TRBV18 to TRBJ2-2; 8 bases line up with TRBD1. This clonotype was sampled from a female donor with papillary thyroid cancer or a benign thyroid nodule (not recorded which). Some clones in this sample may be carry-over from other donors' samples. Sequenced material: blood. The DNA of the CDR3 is TGTGCCAGCTCTCGGGGAGACAGGGGCAACACCGGGGAGCTGTTTTTT. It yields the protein CASSRGDRGNTGELFF.